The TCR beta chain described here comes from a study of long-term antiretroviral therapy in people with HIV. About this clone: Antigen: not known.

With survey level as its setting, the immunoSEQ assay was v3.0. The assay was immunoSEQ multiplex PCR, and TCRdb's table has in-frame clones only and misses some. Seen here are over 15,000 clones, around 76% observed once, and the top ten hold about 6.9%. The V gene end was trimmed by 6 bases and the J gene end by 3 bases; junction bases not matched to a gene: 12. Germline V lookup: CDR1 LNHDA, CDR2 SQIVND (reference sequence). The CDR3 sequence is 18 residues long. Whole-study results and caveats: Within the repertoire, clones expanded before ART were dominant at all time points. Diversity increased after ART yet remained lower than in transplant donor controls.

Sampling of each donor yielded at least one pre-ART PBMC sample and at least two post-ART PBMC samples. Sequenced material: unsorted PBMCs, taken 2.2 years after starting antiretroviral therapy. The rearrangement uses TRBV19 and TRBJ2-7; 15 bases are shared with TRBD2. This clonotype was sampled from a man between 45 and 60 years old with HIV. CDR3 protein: CASSLSGLAGGKVYEQYF. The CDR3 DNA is TGTGCCAGTAGCCTTTCCGGACTAGCGGGAGGGAAAGTCTACGAGCAGTACTTC.